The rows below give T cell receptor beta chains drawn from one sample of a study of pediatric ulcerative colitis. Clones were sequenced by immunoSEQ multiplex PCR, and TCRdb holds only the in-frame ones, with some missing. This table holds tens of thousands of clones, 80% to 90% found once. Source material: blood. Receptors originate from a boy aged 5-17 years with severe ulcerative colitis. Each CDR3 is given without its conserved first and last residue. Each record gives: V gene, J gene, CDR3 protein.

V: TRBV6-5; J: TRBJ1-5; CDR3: ASSSYEGDNQPQH
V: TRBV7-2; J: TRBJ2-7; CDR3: ASSFESSSSYEQY
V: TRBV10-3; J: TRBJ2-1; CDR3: AISDTGGNDEQF
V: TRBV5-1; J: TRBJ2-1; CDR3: ASSREGQIQTYNEQF
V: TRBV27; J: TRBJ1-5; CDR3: ASSLDRVGQPQH
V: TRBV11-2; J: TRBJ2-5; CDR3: ASSPSTGETQY
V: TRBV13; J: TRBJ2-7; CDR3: ASSDSGTGGREQY
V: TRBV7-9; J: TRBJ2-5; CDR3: ASSLTSGRAETQY
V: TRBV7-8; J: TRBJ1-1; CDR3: ASSPRQGGDGGAF
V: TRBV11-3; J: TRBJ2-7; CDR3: ASSLLASGNYEQY
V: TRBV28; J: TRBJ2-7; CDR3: ASSPGTIGGYEQY
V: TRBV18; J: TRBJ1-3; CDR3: ASSPPEGAAGGNTIY
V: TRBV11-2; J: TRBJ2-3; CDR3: ASSLPSGRASDTQY
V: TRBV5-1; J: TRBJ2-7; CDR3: ASSGGTSGSSYEQY
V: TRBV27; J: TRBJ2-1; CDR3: ASSLFPGVGNEQF
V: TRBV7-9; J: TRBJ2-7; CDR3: ASSSGSTDEQY
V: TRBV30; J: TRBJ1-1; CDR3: AWSPGPIVAEAF
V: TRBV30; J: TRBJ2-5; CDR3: AWSDHLGETQY
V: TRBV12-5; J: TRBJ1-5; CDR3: ASGSIPQGSLYSNQPQH
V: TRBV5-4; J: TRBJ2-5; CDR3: ASSSGTKQETQY
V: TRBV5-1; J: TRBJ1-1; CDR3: ASSDQGQRFTEAF
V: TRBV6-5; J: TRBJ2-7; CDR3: ASSPNEQY
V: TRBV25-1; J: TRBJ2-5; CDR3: ASSDPLAGEQETQY
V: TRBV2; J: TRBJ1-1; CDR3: ATLRWLNTEAF
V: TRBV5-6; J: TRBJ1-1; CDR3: ASSPPRRALNTEAF
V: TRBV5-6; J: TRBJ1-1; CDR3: ASSFQGNTEAF
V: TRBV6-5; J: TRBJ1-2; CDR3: ASTSAGLSGYT
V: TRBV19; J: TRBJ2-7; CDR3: ASSIAVSYEQY
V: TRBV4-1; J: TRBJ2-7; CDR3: ASSQRPSELSYYEQY
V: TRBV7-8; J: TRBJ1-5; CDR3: ASSFGTAQPQH
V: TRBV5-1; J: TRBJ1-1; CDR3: ASSLGDRGRPEAF
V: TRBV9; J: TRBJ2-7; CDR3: ASSVGWTGSYEQY
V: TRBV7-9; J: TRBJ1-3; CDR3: ASSLATRGLTGNTIY
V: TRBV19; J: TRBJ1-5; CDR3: ASSVGQGSNQPQH
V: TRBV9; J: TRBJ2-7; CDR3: ASSVDLAGVYEQY
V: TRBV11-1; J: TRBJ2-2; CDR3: ASSATNTGELF
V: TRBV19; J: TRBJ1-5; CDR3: ASSILGQYYQPQH
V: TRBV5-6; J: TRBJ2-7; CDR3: ASSLTVHGYEQY
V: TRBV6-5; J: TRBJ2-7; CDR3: ASTPGTSYEQY
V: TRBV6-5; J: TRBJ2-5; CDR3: ASVSPGEETQY
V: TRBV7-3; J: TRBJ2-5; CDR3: ASSLTVGSLETQY
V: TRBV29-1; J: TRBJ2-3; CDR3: SVWETTDTQY
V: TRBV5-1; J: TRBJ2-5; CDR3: ASSSYIGGAQETQY
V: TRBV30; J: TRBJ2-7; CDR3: AWSVGAGVSEQY